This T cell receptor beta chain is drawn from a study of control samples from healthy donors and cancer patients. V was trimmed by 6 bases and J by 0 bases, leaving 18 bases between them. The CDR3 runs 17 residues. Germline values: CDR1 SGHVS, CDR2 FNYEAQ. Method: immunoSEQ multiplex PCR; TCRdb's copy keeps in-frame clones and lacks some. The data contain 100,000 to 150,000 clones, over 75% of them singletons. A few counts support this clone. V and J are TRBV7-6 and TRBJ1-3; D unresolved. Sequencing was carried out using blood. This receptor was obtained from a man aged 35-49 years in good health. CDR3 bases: TGTGCCAGCAGTCGTCTCCCCTCGGGTAACTCTGGAAACACCATATATTTT. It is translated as CASSRLPSGNSGNTIYF.